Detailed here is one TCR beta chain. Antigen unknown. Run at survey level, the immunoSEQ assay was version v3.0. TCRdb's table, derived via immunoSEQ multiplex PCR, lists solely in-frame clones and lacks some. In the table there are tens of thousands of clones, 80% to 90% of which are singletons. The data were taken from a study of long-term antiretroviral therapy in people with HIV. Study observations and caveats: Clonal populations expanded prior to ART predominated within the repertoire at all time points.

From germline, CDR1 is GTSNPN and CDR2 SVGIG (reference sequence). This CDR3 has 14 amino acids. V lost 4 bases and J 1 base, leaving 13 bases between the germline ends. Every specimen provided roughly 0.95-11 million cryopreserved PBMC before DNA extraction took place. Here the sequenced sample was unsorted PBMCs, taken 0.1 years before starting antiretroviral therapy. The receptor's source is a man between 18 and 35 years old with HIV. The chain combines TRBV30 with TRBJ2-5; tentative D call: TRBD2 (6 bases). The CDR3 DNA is TGTGCCTGGACGGGACTTGCCGTCCAAGAGACCCAGTACTTC. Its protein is CAWTGLAVQETQYF.